This T cell receptor beta chain was sequenced during a study of cytomegalovirus exposure and HLA in healthy donors. This CDR3 region has 13 residues. J gave up 4 bases and V 6 bases, and 5 bases lay outside the gene matches. The germline CDR1 and CDR2 sequences are SNHLY and FYNNEI. Primers: 60 Vbeta forward and 13 Jbeta reverse. Generated by immunoSEQ multiplex PCR, the TCRdb table keeps only in-frame clones and is missing some. The sample lists around 120,000 clones; 70% to 80% were seen once. When sampled, the donors appeared nominally healthy, though they likely had unrecorded immune exposures. The receptor's source is a woman aged 50 to 65 in good health and CMV-seropositive. The specimen was PBMCs. The chain combines TRBV2 with TRBJ1-2; 7 nucleotides agree with TRBD1. The CDR3: CASSGDSRYGYTF. Here the CDR3 DNA reads TGTGCCAGCAGCGGGGACAGTCGCTATGGCTACACCTTC.